One and the same sample provided the 27 T cell receptor beta chains below, sequenced in a study of T cells in tumors after PD-1 blockade. Clones were read by immunoSEQ multiplex PCR, and TCRdb kept only the in-frame ones, dropping some. The sample holds some 11,000 clones; under 80% are singletons and the top ten take 15% to 20%. The sample was tumor tissue, taken before anti-PD-1 treatment. These receptor sequences come from a human donor with basal cell carcinoma.

The genes are TRBV30 and TRBJ1-3; D is unclear. Germline V CDR1 and CDR2: GTSNPN, SVGIG (reference sequence). Trimming cost V 0 bases and J 4 bases, with 16 bases left between them. The CDR3 spans 16 residues. CDR3 residues: CAWSVGDLLGGNTIYF. CDR3 coding DNA: TGTGCCTGGAGTGTTGGGGATCTTTTGGGAGGAAACACCATATATTTT.

The V and J genes are TRBV6-1 and TRBJ1-3; a weak D match, TRBD1 (5 bases). Deletions cut 0 bases from V and 6 bases from J, with 12 bases between. Per the germline V gene, CDR1 is MNHNS and CDR2 is SASEGT. This CDR3 is 15 amino acids long. CDR3 amino acids: CASSEALGTVNTIYF. CDR3 DNA sequence: TGTGCCAGCAGTGAAGCGCTCGGGACTGTAAACACCATATATTTT.

The chain joins TRBV7-6 to TRBJ1-2; TRBD1 is a possible D gene (5 bases). The CDR3 is 12 residues long. CDR1 is SGHVS and CDR2 is FNYEAQ in the germline V gene. V dropped 4 bases and J dropped 6 bases, with 9 bases sitting between them. The CDR3 DNA follows: TGTGCCAGCAGCTCCCCAGGGAATGGCTACACCTTC. Protein: CASSSPGNGYTF.

The chain employs TRBV28 and TRBJ1-4, with 7 nucleotides matching TRBD1. Germline CDR1 MDHEN, CDR2 SYDVKM. V lost 5 bases to trimming and J lost 5 bases; unmatched junction nucleotides: 8. The CDR3 extends over 15 amino acids. CDR3 protein: CASSPGGTENEKLFF. CDR3 sequence (DNA): TGTGCCAGCAGTCCGGGAGGGACAGAGAATGAAAAACTGTTTTTT.

The CDR3: CASSLGGQGATEAFF. In nucleotides, the CDR3 is TGTGCCAGCAGCTTAGGGGGACAGGGGGCCACTGAAGCTTTCTTT. V and J are TRBV7-2 and TRBJ1-1, with 12 bases lining up with TRBD1. After removal of 1 base from V and 4 bases from J, the junction contained 1 base not matched to a gene. This CDR3 has 15 residues. Germline CDR1 is SGHTA and CDR2 is FQGNSA.

The V and J genes are TRBV11-3 and TRBJ2-3; D might be TRBD2 (6 bases). CDR1 is SGHNT, CDR2 YENEEA, per germline. The CDR3 runs 19 residues. V was shortened by 4 bases and J by 3 bases, with 26 bases between the two germline ends. CDR3 protein: CASSSPFPSGLARTDTQYF. CDR3 nucleotide sequence: TGTGCCAGCAGCTCCCCCTTCCCCTCGGGGCTAGCGAGGACAGATACGCAGTATTTT.

The chain uses TRBV19 and TRBJ1-1; D uncertain. The CDR3 totals 14 residues. Per the germline V gene, CDR1 is LNHDA and CDR2 is SQIVND (reference sequence). The CDR3 loop reads CASDSGEGGTEAFF. The CDR3 DNA is TGTGCTAGTGATAGTGGAGAAGGAGGGACTGAAGCTTTCTTT.

This chain connects TRBV28 to TRBJ1-2; tentative D call: TRBD1 (5 bases). This CDR3 has 16 amino acids. Germline CDR1 and CDR2: MDHEN and SYDVKM. V was clipped by 2 bases and J by 4 bases, with 17 bases between them. Written as DNA, the CDR3 is TGTGCCAGCAGTTTAGGCGGCAGGGCCTCAACCTATGGCTACACCTTC. Translation: CASSLGGRASTYGYTF.

This chain joins TRBV7-6 and TRBJ1-4, with 8 nucleotides matching TRBD1. CDR3 size: 14 residues. Germline V gives CDR1 SGHVS, CDR2 FNYEAQ. V shed 5 bases and J 8 bases; nucleotides not matched to a gene: 7. The CDR3 is CASSPGTGGEKLFF. CDR3 in DNA: TGTGCCAGCAGCCCCGGGACAGGAGGCGAAAAACTGTTTTTT.

V usage is TRBV4-3 and J usage is TRBJ2-5; weak D call: TRBD1 (7 bases). The CDR3 sequence is 15 residues long. Germline CDR1 reads LGHNA; CDR2 reads YSLEER. The V and J ends lost 3 bases and 5 bases respectively, with 16 bases between them. Here the CDR3 DNA reads TGCGCCAGCAGCCACGACACTAGCAGGGGGGAGACCCAGTACTTC. This codes for CASSHDTSRGETQYF.

The chain's CDR3 is CSVEVGGLTGYTF. The DNA of the CDR3 is TGCAGCGTTGAAGTGGGGGGGCTCACTGGCTACACCTTC. The V and J genes are TRBV29-1 and TRBJ1-2; D possibly corresponds to TRBD1 (6 bases). Trimming stripped 1 base from V and 7 bases from J, with 13 bases between. The length of the CDR3 is 13 residues. CDR1 is SQVTM, CDR2 ANQGSEA, per germline.

The chain employs TRBV5-6 and TRBJ2-7; 8 bases fit TRBD1. V trimming: 3 bases; J trimming: 3 bases; junction bases outside the gene matches: 11. This CDR3 region has 16 residues. Germline V gene data show CDR1 as SGHDT and CDR2 as YYEEEE. The CDR3 reads CASSSDKDRVYYEQYF. The CDR3 nucleotides read TGTGCCAGCAGCTCTGATAAGGACAGGGTCTACTACGAGCAGTACTTC.

The chain uses TRBV29-1 and TRBJ1-1, with D possibly matching TRBD1 (5 bases). V gave up 5 bases and J gave up 0 bases, with 16 bases separating them. In germline, CDR1 is SQVTM, CDR2 ANQGSEA. The length of the CDR3 is 15 residues. In DNA form, the CDR3 reads TGCAGCGTTTCCCCCGTGGGGGGTATGAACACTGAAGCTTTCTTT. The encoded protein is CSVSPVGGMNTEAFF. Full variable domain (remainder filled in from reference TRBV29-1 and TRBJ1-1): SAVISQKPSRDICQRGTSLTIQCQVDSQVTMMFWYRQQPGQSLTLIATANQGSEATYESGFVIDKFPISRPNLTFSTLTVSNMSPEDSSIYLCSVSPVGGMNTEAFFGQGTRLTVV.

The chain employs TRBV5-5 and TRBJ1-1, with TRBD1 identical over 7 bases. Germline CDR1 reads SGHKS; CDR2 reads YYEKEE (reference sequence). The V gene end was trimmed by 0 bases and the J gene end by 10 bases; junction bases not matched to a gene: 6. CDR3 length: 13 amino acids. CDR3 bases: TGTGCCAGCAGCTTGGGAGGAGGGGGCATAGCTTTCTTT. It translates to CASSLGGGGIAFF.

This rearrangement joins TRBV3-1 (or the pseudogene TRBV3-2) to TRBJ2-7; D is tentatively TRBD1 or TRBD2 (5 bases each). This CDR3 comprises 15 residues. V was cut by 4 bases and J by 6 bases, with 19 bases left in between. Germline loops: CDR1 LGHDT, CDR2 YNNKEL (reference sequence). The CDR3 loop reads CASSPSARGVGEQYF. CDR3 in DNA: TGTGCCAGCAGCCCATCGGCGAGAGGGGTAGGCGAGCAGTACTTC.

V is TRBV19 and J is TRBJ1-4, with D possibly matching TRBD1 (6 bases). The CDR3 extends over 17 amino acids. V lost 6 bases to trimming and J lost 0 bases, with 17 bases between them. Germline loops: CDR1 LNHDA, CDR2 SQIVND (reference sequence). As DNA, the CDR3 is TGTGCCAGTAGCTACGGACAGCCACATTCAACTAATGAAAAACTGTTTTTT. This encodes CASSYGQPHSTNEKLFF.

The chain is built from TRBV27 and TRBJ1-2; the D is unclear. V dropped 2 bases and J dropped 7 bases, with 17 bases sitting between them. This CDR3 is built from 15 residues. Germline V gene sequence: CDR1 MNHEY, CDR2 SMNVEV (reference sequence). CDR3 residues: CASSLTGRPGPGYTF. The CDR3 region has the DNA TGTGCCAGCAGTTTAACCGGGAGGCCCGGCCCTGGCTACACCTTC.

The J gene is TRBJ2-7, the V gene TRBV29-1; D call uncertain. V lost 7 bases to trimming and J lost 3 bases, with 13 bases between them. This CDR3 is 12 amino acids long. In germline, CDR1 is SQVTM, CDR2 ANQGSEA. The CDR3, as DNA: TGCAGCGGATTAGACATATACTACGAGCAGTACTTC. It is translated as CSGLDIYYEQYF.

The gene calls are TRBV2 and TRBJ1-5; D gene ambiguous. CDR1 and CDR2 from the germline V gene are SNHLY and FYNNEI. With 5 bases removed from V and 5 bases from J, the gap between germline ends came to 10 bases. The CDR3 consists of 13 residues. Here the CDR3 DNA reads TGTGCCAGCAGTACGGACCGGGATCAGCCCCAGCATTTT. It is translated as CASSTDRDQPQHF. Full variable domain (outside the CDR3, taken from reference TRBV2 and TRBJ1-5): EPEVTQTPSHQVTQMGQEVILRCVPISNHLYFYWYRQILGQKVEFLVSFYNNEISEKSEIFDDQFSVERPDGSNFTLKIRSTKLEDSAMYFCASSTDRDQPQHFGDGTRLSIL.

This rearrangement joins TRBV3-1 (or the pseudogene TRBV3-2) to TRBJ2-7; D not resolved. Germline V gives CDR1 LGHDT, CDR2 YNNKEL (reference sequence). The CDR3 has 12 amino acids. Trimming took 1 base from V and 7 from J, leaving 8 bases between them. The chain's CDR3 is CASSQVSAEQYF. The CDR3 nucleotides are TGTGCCAGCAGCCAAGTCTCGGCGGAGCAGTACTTC.

CDR3 coding DNA: TGTGCCAGCAGTCCGTGGCTAGCGGGCCACAATGAGCAGTTCTTC. Protein: CASSPWLAGHNEQFF. The chain uses TRBV6-2 or TRBV6-3 and TRBJ2-1; 8 bases align to TRBD2. The CDR3 is made up of 15 amino acids. Per germline, CDR1 MNHEY and CDR2 SVGEGT. Trimming removed 5 bases from V and 5 bases from J; junction bases left unmatched: 8.

This rearrangement joins TRBV24-1 to TRBJ1-5, with D possibly matching TRBD1 (5 bases). V was pared by 3 bases and J by 5 bases, with 7 bases between. The CDR3 has 13 residues. Per the germline V gene, CDR1 is KGHDR and CDR2 is SFDVKD. In DNA form, the CDR3 reads TGTGCCACCAGTGATAGAGGGGATCAGCCCCAGCATTTT. Translation: CATSDRGDQPQHF.

The chain links TRBV7-2 to TRBJ2-3; 12 bases are a match to TRBD2. Germline CDR1 SGHTA, CDR2 FQGNSA. With V trimmed by 5 bases and J by 7 bases, 10 bases remained unmatched. This CDR3 is 16 amino acids long. CDR3 amino acids: CASSEALAGGLNTQYF. CDR3 DNA: TGTGCCAGCAGCGAAGCTCTAGCGGGGGGGCTTAATACGCAGTATTTT. Looking up the rest from reference TRBV7-2 and TRBJ2-3 gives the full variable domain: GAGVSQSPSNKVTEKGKDVELRCDPISGHTALYWYRQSLGQGLEFLIYFQGNSAPDKSGLPSDRFSAERTGGSVSTLTIQRTQQEDSAVYLCASSEALAGGLNTQYFGPGTRLTVL.

The rearrangement links TRBV5-6 to TRBJ2-3; D not certain. V lost 1 base and J lost 5, with 8 bases in between. Germline lookup yields CDR1 SGHDT and CDR2 YYEEEE. CDR3 length: 13 residues. CDR3 in DNA: TGTGCCAGCAGCTTGTTTTCGGGAGATACGCAGTATTTT. Protein: CASSLFSGDTQYF.

This clone was found a few times. The chain has TRBV5-8 and TRBJ1-1, with D possibly being TRBD1 (5 bases). This CDR3 has 11 amino acids. Germline CDR1 reads SGHTS; CDR2 reads YDEGEE. Deletions cut 2 bases from V and 11 bases from J, with 10 bases between. DNA for the CDR3: TGTGCCAGCAGCTTTGGACAAGAGGCTTTCTTT. Protein product: CASSFGQEAFF.

V and J are TRBV21-1 and TRBJ1-5; TRBD1 is the table's D call, not checked against the DNA. TRBV21-1 is given as a pseudogene. CDR3 size: 18 residues. CDR3 DNA sequence: TGTGCCAGTTTTCCCGCCGACAGGGGGCCAAATAGCAATCAGCCCCAGCATTTT. This gives the protein CASFPADRGPNSNQPQHF.

Turning to this clone: The sample holds other DNA sequences that translate to the same CDR3. The chain employs TRBV27 and TRBJ2-2; a possible D gene is TRBD1 (5 bases). From germline, CDR1 is MNHEY and CDR2 SMNVEV (reference sequence). This CDR3 has 16 amino acids. V was pared by 6 bases and J by 5 bases, with 19 bases between. The CDR3 DNA sequence: TGTGCCAGCAGCCAGAAGGGGCCAGGGTTTACCGGGGAGCTGTTTTTT. Translating it yields CASSQKGPGFTGELFF.